A single sample gave rise to the 2 T cell receptor beta chains below, sequenced in a study of T cells after yellow fever vaccination. TCRdb itself ran the 5' RACE reads through MiXCR, one entry per CDR3 protein. This sample yields 250,000 to 400,000 distinct CDR3 sequences, of which approximately 4% are seen a single time; roughly 21% belongs to the top ten. The starting material was PBMCs, obtained 15 days after the yellow fever booster vaccination. These receptors originate from a man aged 18 to 30 who received the YFV17D yellow fever vaccine.

The J gene is TRBJ2-7, the V gene TRBV28; TRBD2 aligns across 8 bases. V lost 6 bases to trimming and J lost 3 bases; unmatched junction nucleotides: 4. The germline V gene has CDR1 MDHEN and CDR2 SYDVKM. The CDR3 has 13 residues. The CDR3 is CASSGGGFYEQYV. The CDR3 DNA sequence: TGTGCCAGCAGCGGCGGGGGGTTCTACGAGCAGTACGTC.

This sequence joins TRBV11-3 and TRBJ1-1; no clear D. Germline V CDR1 and CDR2: SGHNT, YENEEA. V lost 5 bases to trimming and J lost 6 bases, with 16 bases between them. This CDR3 is built from 14 residues. The chain's CDR3 is CASSPQRSGAEAFF. CDR3 in DNA: TGTGCCAGCAGCCCCCAACGAAGCGGGGCTGAAGCTTTCTTT.